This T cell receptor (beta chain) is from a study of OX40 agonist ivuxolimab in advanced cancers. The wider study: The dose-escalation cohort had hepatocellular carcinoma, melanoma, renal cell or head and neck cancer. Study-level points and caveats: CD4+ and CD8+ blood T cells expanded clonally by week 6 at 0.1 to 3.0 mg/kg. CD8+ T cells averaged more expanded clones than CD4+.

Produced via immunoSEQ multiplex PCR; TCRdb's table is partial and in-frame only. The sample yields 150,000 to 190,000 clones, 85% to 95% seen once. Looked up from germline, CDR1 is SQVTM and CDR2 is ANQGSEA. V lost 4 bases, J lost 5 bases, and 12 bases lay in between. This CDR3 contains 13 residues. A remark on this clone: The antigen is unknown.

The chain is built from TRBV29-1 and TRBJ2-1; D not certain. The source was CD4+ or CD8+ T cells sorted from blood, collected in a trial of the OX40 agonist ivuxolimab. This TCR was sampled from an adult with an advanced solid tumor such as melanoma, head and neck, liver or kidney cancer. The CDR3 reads CSVADPSNNEQFF. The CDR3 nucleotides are TGCAGCGTTGCGGACCCGTCCAACAATGAGCAGTTCTTC.